What follows are 22 T cell receptor beta chains derived from one specimen sequenced in a study of shared clonotypes between healthy human individuals. Assay used: immunoSEQ multiplex PCR; TCRdb lists only in-frame clones, some missing. Found here are around 1.6 million clones, 95% to 99% of them singletons; the top ten hold about 0.45%. Sequencing input: naive CD4+ T cells sorted from blood. Subset in this sample: CD45RA+ positively selected. These receptor sequences come from a man younger than 45 in good health.

In this sample, this clone turned up once. The genes are TRBV30 and TRBJ2-3; no clear D. Germline V gene sequence: CDR1 GTSNPN, CDR2 SVGIG (reference sequence). This CDR3 has 15 amino acids. V was clipped by 1 base and J by 2 bases, with 13 bases between them. The CDR3 is CAWSGDRLSTDTQYF. The CDR3 nucleotides read TGTGCCTGGAGTGGAGACCGACTTTCCACAGATACGCAGTATTTT.

The rearrangement joins TRBV6-4 to TRBJ2-5, with TRBD2 as a possible D gene (6 bases). Trimming took off 6 bases at V and 3 bases at J, with 11 bases between the two ends. The CDR3 is 13 residues long. The germline V gene has CDR1 MRHNA and CDR2 SNTAGT. CDR3 coding DNA: TGTGCCAGCAGGGCGGGGCATAAAGAGACCCAGTACTTC. Encoded protein: CASRAGHKETQYF.

The V call is TRBV19, the J call TRBJ1-4; D is perhaps TRBD1 (6 bases). The CDR3 has 15 amino acids. The V end was cut by 5 bases, the J end by 0 bases, with 10 bases between. Germline CDR1 is LNHDA and CDR2 is SQIVND (reference sequence). The CDR3 sequence is CASSGRGATNEKLFF. CDR3 bases: TGTGCCAGTAGTGGCAGGGGAGCAACTAATGAAAAACTGTTTTTT.

V and J are TRBV7-9 and TRBJ2-1; no clear D. The CDR3 contains 14 residues. Germline CDR1 SEHNR, CDR2 FQNEAQ (reference sequence). With 0 bases removed from V and 4 bases from J, the gap between germline ends came to 7 bases. CDR3 protein: CASSLAAVYNEQFF. CDR3 coding DNA: TGTGCCAGCAGCTTAGCCGCGGTATACAATGAGCAGTTCTTC.

The chain joins TRBV9 to TRBJ1-1, with 10 bases identical to TRBD1. CDR1 and CDR2 (germline): SGDLS, YYNGEE. The V and J ends lost 0 bases and 6 bases, in that order; junction bases with no gene match: 5. The CDR3 consists of 15 residues. Written as DNA, the CDR3 is TGTGCCAGCAGCGTAGCGCAGGGGACAGGGGCTGAAGCTTTCTTT. Its protein is CASSVAQGTGAEAFF.

The chain combines TRBV7-9 with TRBJ2-1; possible D gene TRBD2, 6 bases. Germline CDR1 SEHNR, CDR2 FQNEAQ (reference sequence). This CDR3 has 16 amino acids. Trimming removed 2 bases at V and 2 bases at J, with 13 bases between. The CDR3 sequence is CASSLLNGRAYNEQFF. The CDR3, as DNA: TGTGCCAGCAGCTTACTCAACGGGAGAGCCTACAATGAGCAGTTCTTC. The complete variable domain, with remaining parts taken from reference TRBV7-9 and TRBJ2-1, reads DTGVSQNPRHKITKRGQNVTFRCDPISEHNRLYWYRQTLGQGPEFLTYFQNEAQLEKSRLLSDRFSAERPKGSFSTLEIQRTEQGDSAMYLCASSLLNGRAYNEQFFGPGTRLTVL.

CDR3 sequence (DNA): TGTGCCAGCAGCGGGGGACAGGTTGGGGAGACCCAGTACTTC. Translation: CASSGGQVGETQYF. The gene calls are TRBV5-8 and TRBJ2-5, with TRBD1 matching 8 bases. The length of the CDR3 is 14 residues. In germline, CDR1 is SGHTS, CDR2 YDEGEE. The J segment lost 5 bases and the V segment lost 4 bases, leaving 7 bases of the junction unmatched.

As concerns this clone: In the same sample, other DNA sequences code for this CDR3. The rearrangement joins TRBV5-1 to TRBJ2-6; no definite D call. Germline lookup yields CDR1 SGHRS and CDR2 YFSETQ. V was trimmed by 4 bases and J by 1 base, leaving 6 bases between them. The CDR3 extends over 14 amino acids. This chain's CDR3 is CASSPGSGANVLTF. The DNA for the CDR3 is TGCGCCAGCAGCCCCGGGTCTGGGGCCAACGTCCTGACTTTC.

The rearrangement uses TRBV27 and TRBJ2-1; 14 bases align to TRBD2. Unmatched junction bases numbered 3, after V lost 6 bases and J lost 5 bases. The CDR3 is 15 amino acids. Looked up from germline, CDR1 is MNHEY and CDR2 is SMNVEV (reference sequence). CDR3 sequence (DNA): TGTGCCAGCAGGAAGGGACTAGCGGGAGACAATGAGCAGTTCTTC. Translation: CASRKGLAGDNEQFF.

This rearrangement joins TRBV2 to TRBJ2-7; D is unclear. From germline, CDR1 is SNHLY and CDR2 FYNNEI. Trimming left V 10 bases short and J 4 bases short, with 17 bases between. This CDR3 contains 13 residues. The CDR3 is CATISDQGYEQYF. The CDR3 DNA reads TGTGCCACCATTAGTGACCAAGGGTACGAGCAGTACTTC. Full variable domain (remainder filled in from reference TRBV2 and TRBJ2-7): EPEVTQTPSHQVTQMGQEVILRCVPISNHLYFYWYRQILGQKVEFLVSFYNNEISEKSEIFDDQFSVERPDGSNFTLKIRSTKLEDSAMYFCATISDQGYEQYFGPGTRLTVT.

The rearrangement uses TRBV5-1 and TRBJ2-7; D might be TRBD2 (5 bases). Germline loops: CDR1 SGHRS, CDR2 YFSETQ. The length of the CDR3 is 15 residues. V lost 0 bases and J lost 5, with 15 bases in between. DNA of the CDR3: TGCGCCAGCAGCTTGGAGGGCTGGGGAGTCAACGAGCAGTACTTC. Translated: CASSLEGWGVNEQYF.

The chain is built from TRBV28 and TRBJ1-1; D unresolved. The length of the CDR3 is 16 residues. Germline CDR1 MDHEN, CDR2 SYDVKM. The V gene lost 7 bases and the J gene lost 0 bases, with 18 bases spanning the gap. Written as DNA, the CDR3 is TGTGCCAGCACTAGGACGTGGACCCTGATGAACACTGAAGCTTTCTTT. Its translation: CASTRTWTLMNTEAFF.

This clone was seen a handful of times. V and J are TRBV6-1 and TRBJ2-3; no definite D call. Trimming took off 4 bases at V and 3 bases at J, with 14 bases between the two ends. Germline values: CDR1 MNHNS, CDR2 SASEGT. The CDR3 loop spans 15 amino acids. CDR3: CASSVGPEMTDTQYF. The CDR3 bases are TGTGCCAGCAGTGTAGGTCCGGAGATGACAGATACGCAGTATTTT.

The rearrangement joins TRBV6-1 to TRBJ2-3; 13 nucleotides match TRBD2. Losses at the gene ends were 6 bases for V and 6 bases for J; bases not matched to a gene: 12. The CDR3 runs to 17 residues. Germline V gene sequence: CDR1 MNHNS, CDR2 SASEGT. The CDR3 coding sequence is TGTGCCAGCAGCGAACTAGCGGGAGGGAAGTCCAGGGATACGCAGTATTTT. Translation gives CASSELAGGKSRDTQYF.

A note on this clone: This same CDR3 is encoded by further DNA sequences in the sample. The genes are TRBV9 and TRBJ2-6, with D possibly being TRBD1 or TRBD2 (5 bases each). Trimming left V 2 bases short and J 2 bases short, with 5 bases between. The CDR3 covers 14 residues. The V gene's germline CDR1 is SGDLS and CDR2 YYNGEE. The CDR3 region is CASSVGAGANVLTF. The DNA of the CDR3 is TGTGCCAGCAGCGTGGGGGCTGGGGCCAACGTCCTGACTTTC.

The chain recombines TRBV11-2 with TRBJ2-1; 9 positions match TRBD2. The germline V gene encodes CDR1 SGHAT and CDR2 FQNNGV. J lost 5 bases, V lost 6 bases, and 8 bases had no gene match. The CDR3 has 15 amino acids. The CDR3 reads CASRLAGGRNNEQFF. DNA of the CDR3: TGTGCCAGCAGACTAGCGGGTGGGAGGAACAATGAGCAGTTCTTC.

This clone was counted once. The chain joins TRBV7-9 to TRBJ1-4, with 7 nucleotides matching TRBD1. This CDR3 comprises 16 residues. V shed 1 base and J 6 bases; nucleotides not matched to a gene: 8. Germline loops: CDR1 SEHNR, CDR2 FQNEAQ (reference sequence). For the CDR3, the DNA is TGTGCCAGCAGCTTAGGGATGGCGACAGGGCATGAAAAACTGTTTTTT. Amino acid sequence: CASSLGMATGHEKLFF.

For the CDR3, the DNA is TGTGCCAGCAGCCGATCGGACAGGACTATCTGGTTTACCTATGGCTACACCTTC. This sequence encodes CASSRSDRTIWFTYGYTF. V usage is TRBV7-8 and J usage is TRBJ1-2; 7 bases are a match to TRBD1. The germline V gene has CDR1 SGHVS and CDR2 FQNEAQ. V lost 5 bases, J lost 4 bases, and 19 bases stayed unmatched. This CDR3 is 18 amino acids long.

The V gene is TRBV28, the J gene TRBJ1-5; no reliable D call. The CDR3 consists of 13 residues. Deletions cut 4 bases from V and 12 bases from J, with 16 bases between. CDR1 and CDR2 (germline): MDHEN, SYDVKM. CDR3 loop: CASSSPGKINQHF. CDR3 nucleotides: TGTGCCAGCAGTTCCCCGGGGAAGATTAACCAGCATTTT.

The chain recombines TRBV7-2 with TRBJ2-5; D is unclear. V was cut by 2 bases and J by 5 bases, with 6 bases left in between. The CDR3 totals 12 residues. Germline CDR1 SGHTA, CDR2 FQGNSA. CDR3 residues: CASSLKRETQYF. The CDR3, as DNA: TGTGCCAGCAGCTTAAAGCGTGAGACCCAGTACTTC.

This clone showed up just once. The chain combines TRBV5-1 with TRBJ1-2, with no clear D. The CDR3 consists of 11 residues. V lost 4 bases and J 10 bases, leaving 11 bases between the germline ends. CDR1 is SGHRS and CDR2 is YFSETQ in the germline V gene. CDR3 DNA sequence: TGCGCCAGCAGCGGTGGTGGATTCTACACCTTC. It translates to CASSGGGFYTF. The complete variable domain, with remaining parts taken from reference TRBV5-1 and TRBJ1-2, reads KAGVTQTPRYLIKTRGQQVTLSCSPISGHRSVSWYQQTPGQGLQFLFEYFSETQRNKGNFPGRFSGRQFSNSRSEMNVSTLELGDSALYLCASSGGGFYTFGSGTRLTVV.

The rearrangement links TRBV25-1 to TRBJ2-7; 11 bases line up with TRBD2. Germline CDR1 MGHDK, CDR2 SYGVNS. Unmatched junction bases numbered 3, after V lost 5 bases and J lost 3 bases. This CDR3 spans 14 amino acids. Here the CDR3 DNA reads TGTGCCAGCAGTCGACTAGCGGGACTCTACGAGCAGTACTTC. Its protein is CASSRLAGLYEQYF.